This T cell receptor (beta chain) was sequenced during a study of immune evolution from preneoplasia to lung adenocarcinoma. Overall study findings and caveats: Normal lung had the highest top T cell clone frequencies.

V gave up 0 bases and J gave up 7 bases; unmatched junction bases: 11. CDR3 length: 17 residues. The germline CDR1 and CDR2 sequences are SGHVS and FQNEAQ. Clones were read by immunoSEQ multiplex PCR, and TCRdb kept only the in-frame ones, dropping some. The data show just under 2,500 clones, approximately 80% seen once. Comment on this clone: What it binds is unknown.

The chain carries TRBV7-8 and TRBJ2-2, with 7 bases fitting TRBD1. This sequence originates from a person aged 60-79 years with invasive lung adenocarcinoma. The sequencing sample was made of FFPE invasive lung adenocarcinoma tissue. The CDR3 here is CASSLALRGQYIGELFF. The DNA of the CDR3 is TGTGCCAGCAGCTTAGCGCTTCGGGGACAGTACATCGGGGAGCTGTTTTTT.